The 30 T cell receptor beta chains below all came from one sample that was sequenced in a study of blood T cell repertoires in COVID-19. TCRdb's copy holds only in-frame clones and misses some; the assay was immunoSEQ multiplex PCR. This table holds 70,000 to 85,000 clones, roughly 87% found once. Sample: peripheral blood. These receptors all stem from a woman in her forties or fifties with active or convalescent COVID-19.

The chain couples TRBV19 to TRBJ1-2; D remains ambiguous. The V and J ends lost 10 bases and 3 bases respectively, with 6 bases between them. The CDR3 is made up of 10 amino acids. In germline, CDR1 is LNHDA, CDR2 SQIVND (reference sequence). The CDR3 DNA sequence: TGTGCCAAGACTGACTATGGCTACACCTTC. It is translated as CAKTDYGYTF.

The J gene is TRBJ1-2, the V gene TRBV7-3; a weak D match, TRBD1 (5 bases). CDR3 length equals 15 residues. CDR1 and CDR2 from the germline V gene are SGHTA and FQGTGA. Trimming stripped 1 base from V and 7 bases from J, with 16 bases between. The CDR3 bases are TGTGCCAGCAGCTTAAGTAGGGGTAGCGGTGGTGGCTACACCTTC. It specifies CASSLSRGSGGGYTF.

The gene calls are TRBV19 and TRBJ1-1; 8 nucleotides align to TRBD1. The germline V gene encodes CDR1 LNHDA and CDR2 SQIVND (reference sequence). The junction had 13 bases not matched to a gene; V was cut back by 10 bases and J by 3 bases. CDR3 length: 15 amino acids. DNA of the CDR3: TGTGCCACCACAGACAGGGGCCCCTGGGACACTGAAGCTTTCTTT. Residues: CATTDRGPWDTEAFF.

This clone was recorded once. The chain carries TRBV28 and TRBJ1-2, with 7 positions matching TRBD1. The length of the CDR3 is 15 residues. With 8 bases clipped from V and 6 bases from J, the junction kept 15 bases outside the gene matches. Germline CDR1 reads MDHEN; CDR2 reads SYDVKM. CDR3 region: CASQSAFSQGNGYTF. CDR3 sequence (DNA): TGTGCCAGCCAGTCGGCCTTCTCACAGGGGAATGGCTACACCTTC.

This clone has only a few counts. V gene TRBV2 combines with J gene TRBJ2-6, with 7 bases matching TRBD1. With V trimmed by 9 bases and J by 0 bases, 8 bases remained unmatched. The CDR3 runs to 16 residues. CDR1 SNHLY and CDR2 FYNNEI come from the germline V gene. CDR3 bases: TGTGCCAGATCTAGGACAGGAAGCTCTGGGGCCAACGTCCTGACTTTC. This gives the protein CARSRTGSSGANVLTF. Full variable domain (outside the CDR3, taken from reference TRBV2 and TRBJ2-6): EPEVTQTPSHQVTQMGQEVILRCVPISNHLYFYWYRQILGQKVEFLVSFYNNEISEKSEIFDDQFSVERPDGSNFTLKIRSTKLEDSAMYFCARSRTGSSGANVLTFGAGSRLTVL.

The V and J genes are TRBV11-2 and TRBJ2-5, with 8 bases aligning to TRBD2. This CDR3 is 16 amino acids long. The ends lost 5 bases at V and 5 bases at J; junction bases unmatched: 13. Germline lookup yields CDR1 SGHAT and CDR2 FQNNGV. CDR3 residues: CASSLLAGGVWETQYF. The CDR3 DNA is TGTGCCAGCAGCCTACTGGCGGGGGGCGTGTGGGAGACCCAGTACTTC.

The CDR3 is CASSILQGAGPYGYTF. DNA of the CDR3: TGTGCCAGCAGCATACTACAGGGGGCCGGACCCTATGGCTACACCTTC. V gene TRBV11-2 combines with J gene TRBJ1-2; 9 positions agree with TRBD1. Germline V gene lookup returns CDR1 SGHAT and CDR2 FQNNGV. J was trimmed by 4 bases and V by 5 bases; bases with no gene match: 11. The CDR3 sequence is 16 residues long.

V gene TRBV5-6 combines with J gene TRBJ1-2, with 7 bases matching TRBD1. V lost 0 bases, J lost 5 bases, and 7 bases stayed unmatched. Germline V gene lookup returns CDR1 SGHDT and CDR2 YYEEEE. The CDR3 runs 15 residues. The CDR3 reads CASSLEGASTYGYTF. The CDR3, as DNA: TGTGCCAGCAGCTTGGAGGGGGCAAGTACGTATGGCTACACCTTC.

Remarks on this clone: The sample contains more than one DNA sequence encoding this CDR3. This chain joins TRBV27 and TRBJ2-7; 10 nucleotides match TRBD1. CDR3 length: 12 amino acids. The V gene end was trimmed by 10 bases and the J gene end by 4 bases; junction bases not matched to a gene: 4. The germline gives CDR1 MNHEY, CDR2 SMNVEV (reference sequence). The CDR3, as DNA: TGTGCCACCCGGGACAGGGGATACGAGCAGTACTTC. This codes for CATRDRGYEQYF.

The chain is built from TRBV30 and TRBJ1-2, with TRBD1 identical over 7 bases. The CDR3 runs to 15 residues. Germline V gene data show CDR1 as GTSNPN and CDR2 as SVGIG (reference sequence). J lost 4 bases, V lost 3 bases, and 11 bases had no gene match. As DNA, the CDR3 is TGTGCCTGGAGAGTTACAGGGGTTGGAGGCTATGGCTACACCTTC. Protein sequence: CAWRVTGVGGYGYTF.

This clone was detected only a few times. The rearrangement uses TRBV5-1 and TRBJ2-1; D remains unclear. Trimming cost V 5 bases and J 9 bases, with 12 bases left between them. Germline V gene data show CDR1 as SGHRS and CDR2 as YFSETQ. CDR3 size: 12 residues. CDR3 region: CASRVGIGEQFF. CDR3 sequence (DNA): TGCGCCAGCAGGGTTGGTATCGGTGAGCAGTTCTTC.

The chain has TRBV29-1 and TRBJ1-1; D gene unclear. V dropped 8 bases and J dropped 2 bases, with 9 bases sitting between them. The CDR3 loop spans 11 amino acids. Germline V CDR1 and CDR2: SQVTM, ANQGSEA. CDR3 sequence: CSLGLNTEAFF. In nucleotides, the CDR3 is TGCAGCCTAGGACTTAACACTGAAGCTTTCTTT.

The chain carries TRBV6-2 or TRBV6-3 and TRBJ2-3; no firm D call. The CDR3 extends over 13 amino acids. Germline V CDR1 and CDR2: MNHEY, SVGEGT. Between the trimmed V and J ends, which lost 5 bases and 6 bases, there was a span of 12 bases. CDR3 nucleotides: TGTGCCAGCAGTCGAAGCCACGTCGATACGCAGTATTTT. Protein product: CASSRSHVDTQYF.

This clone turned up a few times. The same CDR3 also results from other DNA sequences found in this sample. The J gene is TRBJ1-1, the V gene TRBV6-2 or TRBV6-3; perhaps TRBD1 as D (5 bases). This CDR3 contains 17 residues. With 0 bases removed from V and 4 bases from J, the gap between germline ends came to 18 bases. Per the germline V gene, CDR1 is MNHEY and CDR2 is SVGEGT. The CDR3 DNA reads TGTGCCAGCAGTTACTCTTTAAGTTCCCCGGGGGGCACTGAAGCTTTCTTT. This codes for CASSYSLSSPGGTEAFF.

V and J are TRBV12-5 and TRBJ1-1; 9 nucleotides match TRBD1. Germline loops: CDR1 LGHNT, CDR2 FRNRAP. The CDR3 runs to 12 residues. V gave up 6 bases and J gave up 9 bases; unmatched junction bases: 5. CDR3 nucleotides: TGTGCTAGTGGACCACAGGGGGCTAAAGCTTTCTTT. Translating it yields CASGPQGAKAFF.

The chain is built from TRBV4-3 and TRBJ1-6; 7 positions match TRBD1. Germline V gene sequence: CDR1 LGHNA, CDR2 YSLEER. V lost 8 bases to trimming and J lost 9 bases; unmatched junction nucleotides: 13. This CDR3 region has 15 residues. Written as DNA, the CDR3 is TGCGCCAGCCAATACCGGGGCCACAGGGGTTCACCCCTCCACTTT. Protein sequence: CASQYRGHRGSPLHF.

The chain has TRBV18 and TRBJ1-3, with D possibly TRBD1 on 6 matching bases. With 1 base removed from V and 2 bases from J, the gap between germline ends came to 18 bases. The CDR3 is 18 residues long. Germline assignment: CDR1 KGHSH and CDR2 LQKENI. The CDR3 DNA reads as TGTGCCAGCTCACCACTGGCTAATCCCCAGGGGCCTGGAAACACCATATATTTT. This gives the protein CASSPLANPQGPGNTIYF.

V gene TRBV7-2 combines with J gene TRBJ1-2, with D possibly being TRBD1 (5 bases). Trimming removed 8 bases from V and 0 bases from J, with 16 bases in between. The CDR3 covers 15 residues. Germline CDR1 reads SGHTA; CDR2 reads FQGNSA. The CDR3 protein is CASALADTSNYGYTF. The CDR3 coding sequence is TGTGCCAGCGCCTTAGCGGACACCTCTAACTATGGCTACACCTTC.

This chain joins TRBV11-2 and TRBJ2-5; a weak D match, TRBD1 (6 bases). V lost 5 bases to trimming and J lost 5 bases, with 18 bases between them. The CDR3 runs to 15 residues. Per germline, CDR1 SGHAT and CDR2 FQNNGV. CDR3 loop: CASSPLGDTRETQYF. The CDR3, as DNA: TGTGCCAGCAGCCCCCTAGGGGACACCAGGGAGACCCAGTACTTC.

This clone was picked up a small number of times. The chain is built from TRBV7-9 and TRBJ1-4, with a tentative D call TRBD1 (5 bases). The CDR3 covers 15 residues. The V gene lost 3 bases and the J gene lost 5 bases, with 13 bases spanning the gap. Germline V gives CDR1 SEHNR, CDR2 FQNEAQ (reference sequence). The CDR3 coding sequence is TGTGCCAGCAGCTTGTATCAGGGAATAAATGAAAAACTGTTTTTT. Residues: CASSLYQGINEKLFF.

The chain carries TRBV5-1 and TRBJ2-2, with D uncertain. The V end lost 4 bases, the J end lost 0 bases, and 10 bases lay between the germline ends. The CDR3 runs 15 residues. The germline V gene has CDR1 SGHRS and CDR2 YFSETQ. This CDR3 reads CASSTYQANTGELFF. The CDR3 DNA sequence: TGCGCCAGCAGCACCTATCAGGCGAACACCGGGGAGCTGTTTTTT.

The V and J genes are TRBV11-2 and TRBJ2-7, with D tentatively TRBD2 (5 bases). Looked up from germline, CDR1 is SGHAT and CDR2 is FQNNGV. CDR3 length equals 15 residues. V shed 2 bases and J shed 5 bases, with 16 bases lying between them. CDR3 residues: CASSLSGSVSHEQYF. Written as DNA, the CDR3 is TGTGCCAGCAGCTTATCGGGGTCAGTATCTCACGAGCAGTACTTC.

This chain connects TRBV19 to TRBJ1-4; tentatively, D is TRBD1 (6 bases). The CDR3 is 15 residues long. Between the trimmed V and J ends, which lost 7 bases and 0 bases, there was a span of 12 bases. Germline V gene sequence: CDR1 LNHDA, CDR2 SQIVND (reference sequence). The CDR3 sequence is CASTRDNPTNEKLFF. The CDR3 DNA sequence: TGTGCCAGTACCCGGGACAACCCAACTAATGAAAAACTGTTTTTT.

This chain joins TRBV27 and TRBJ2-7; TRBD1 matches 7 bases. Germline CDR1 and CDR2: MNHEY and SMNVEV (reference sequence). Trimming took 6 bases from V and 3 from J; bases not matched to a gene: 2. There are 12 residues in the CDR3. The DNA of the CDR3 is TGTGCCAGCAGCCCAGGGGGCTACGAGCAGTACTTC. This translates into CASSPGGYEQYF.

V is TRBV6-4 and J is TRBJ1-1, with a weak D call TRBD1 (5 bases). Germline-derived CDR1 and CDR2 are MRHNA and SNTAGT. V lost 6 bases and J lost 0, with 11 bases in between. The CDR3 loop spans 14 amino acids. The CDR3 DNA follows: TGTGCCAGCAGATCCTCAGGGTTGAACACTGAAGCTTTCTTT. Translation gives CASRSSGLNTEAFF.

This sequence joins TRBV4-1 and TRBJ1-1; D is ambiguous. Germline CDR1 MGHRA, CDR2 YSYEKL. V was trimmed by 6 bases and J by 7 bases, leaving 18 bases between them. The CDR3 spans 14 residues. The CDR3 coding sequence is TGCGCCAGCAGTAAATTACGGACTGACTTTGAAGCTTTCTTT. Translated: CASSKLRTDFEAFF.

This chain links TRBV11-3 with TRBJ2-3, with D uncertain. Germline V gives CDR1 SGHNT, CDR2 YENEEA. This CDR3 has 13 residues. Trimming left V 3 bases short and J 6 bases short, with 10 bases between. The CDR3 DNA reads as TGTGCCAGCAGCTTTGAGTTTTCCGATACGCAGTATTTT. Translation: CASSFEFSDTQYF. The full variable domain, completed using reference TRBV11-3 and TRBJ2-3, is EAGVVQSPRYKIIEKKQPVAFWCNPISGHNTLYWYLQNLGQGPELLIRYENEEAVDDSQLPKDRFSAERLKGVDSTLKIQPAELGDSAVYLCASSFEFSDTQYFGPGTRLTVL.

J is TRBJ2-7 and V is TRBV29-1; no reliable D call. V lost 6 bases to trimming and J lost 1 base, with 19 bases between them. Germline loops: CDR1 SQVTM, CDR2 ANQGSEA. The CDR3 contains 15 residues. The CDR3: CSVAPTRSRSYEQYF. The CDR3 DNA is TGCAGCGTCGCCCCGACGAGGTCTCGGTCCTACGAGCAGTACTTC.

The CDR3: CATITHYRDRLANYGYTF. In DNA, the CDR3 is TGTGCCACCATCACCCATTACCGGGACAGACTAGCTAACTATGGCTACACCTTC. The rearrangement uses TRBV24-1 and TRBJ1-2; TRBD1 matches at 7 bases. This CDR3 has 18 residues. The ends lost 8 bases at V and 0 bases at J; junction bases unmatched: 17. The germline V gene has CDR1 KGHDR and CDR2 SFDVKD.

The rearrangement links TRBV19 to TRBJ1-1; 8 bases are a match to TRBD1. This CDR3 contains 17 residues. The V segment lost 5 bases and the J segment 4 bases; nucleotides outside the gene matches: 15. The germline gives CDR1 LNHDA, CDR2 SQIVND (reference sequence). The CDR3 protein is CASSRAQTGEGGTEAFF. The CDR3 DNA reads TGTGCCAGTAGTCGGGCCCAGACAGGGGAGGGAGGCACTGAAGCTTTCTTT.